This TCR beta chain came from a study of shared clonotypes between healthy human individuals. The method was immunoSEQ multiplex PCR; TCRdb's version includes in-frame clones alone and lacks a portion of them. The table records under 1,900,000 clones, approximately 98.5% of them present only once. Sample: naive CD4+ T cells sorted from blood. Subset: CD45RA+ positively selected. The origin of this receptor is a man in his thirties or forties in good health.

The CDR3 region has the DNA TGTGCCAGTAGTGAAAGACAGGGGCCACCGTTCGGTGAGCAGTTCTTC. It is translated as CASSERQGPPFGEQFF. The rearrangement uses TRBV19 and TRBJ2-1, with TRBD1 matching over 8 bases. In germline, CDR1 is LNHDA, CDR2 SQIVND (reference sequence). The CDR3 is made up of 16 amino acids. V was clipped by 5 bases and J by 9 bases; unmatched bases: 15.